The clone carrying this T cell receptor beta chain appeared many times. Antigen specificity is unknown. V lost 2 bases and J lost 8, with 15 bases in between. Germline loops: CDR1 DFQATT, CDR2 SNEGSKA (reference sequence). There are 13 residues in the CDR3. This sample was included in a study of identical twins. Overall study findings and caveats: Excess sharing by twins proved weaker in beta out-of-frame sequences.

Everyone who gave samples was a healthy Caucasian. Each CDR3 protein is one row after TCRdb ran MiXCR on the 5' RACE reads. The table includes 520,000 or so distinct CDR3 sequences, approximately 22% detected once. Separately, the same data were catalogued under a study of T cells expressing NK-cell markers. From that study: Most of the eight sequenced donors tested HCMV-seropositive; one tested seronegative. For several experiments, T cell sorting was restricted to the alpha-beta TCR population by means of an anti-gamma-delta TCR antibody.

The sequencing sample was made of CD4+ T cells sorted from blood. The chain combines TRBV20-1 with TRBJ1-1; D is unresolved. The clonotype originates from a woman aged 18-29 years in good health. CDR3 nucleotides: TGCAGTGCTAGAATGCATGCGGGCCTGGAAGCTTTCTTT. The encoded protein is CSARMHAGLEAFF.